In its sample, the clone carrying this TCR beta chain was seen once. Its antigen is unknown. Time point indicated: newly diagnosed, previously untreated cHL patient sample. CD4+ T cells were purified from thawed PBMCs by negative selection. CDR3 size: 14 residues. With 2 bases removed from V and 9 bases from J, the gap between germline ends came to 15 bases. The germline gives CDR1 SGHRS, CDR2 YFSETQ. The sample is drawn from a study of PD-1 blockade in classical Hodgkin lymphoma. Study-level results: Newly diagnosed patients were reported to exhibit reduced baseline TCR diversity relative to healthy donors.

Assay: immunoSEQ multiplex PCR; the TCRdb copy retains only in-frame clones and omits some. The table includes 22,000 or so clones, roughly nine tenths detected once. Material: CD4+ T cells from blood. The chain links TRBV5-1 to TRBJ2-1; D may correspond to TRBD1 or TRBD2 (5 bases each). This TCR came from a human donor with classical Hodgkin lymphoma. The DNA of the CDR3 is TGCGCCAGCAGCTTTTCGGGGCGAAGTGGTGAGCAGTTCTTC. Translation: CASSFSGRSGEQFF. The complete variable domain, with remaining parts taken from reference TRBV5-1 and TRBJ2-1, reads KAGVTQTPRYLIKTRGQQVTLSCSPISGHRSVSWYQQTPGQGLQFLFEYFSETQRNKGNFPGRFSGRQFSNSRSEMNVSTLELGDSALYLCASSFSGRSGEQFFGPGTRLTVL.